A selection of T cell receptor beta chains follows, all from one sample in a study of type 1 regulatory T cells. TCRdb re-analysed the reads in MiXCR, keeping a single row per CDR3 protein. This sample carries about 18,000 distinct CDR3 sequences, about 9.4% of them seen once, and the ten largest clones take 2.8%. The sequencing sample was made of CD4+ T cells, either the whole sample or a sorted fraction (not recorded which). Source of these receptors: a human donor in good health. Each CDR3 is given with its conserved first and last residue. A D gene is named only where the DNA matches it firmly. Clone size is shown for a subset of rows, as once, few, many or a class of expanded clone.

many TRBD1 14 TRBJ1-6 TRBV28 TGTGCCAGCAGTTTTCGAGGGGGCGGTGCACCCCTCCACTTT CASSFRGGGAPLHF
few TRBD1 13 TRBJ2-1 TRBV29-1 TGCAGCGTTAGCGACCGACAGGGGAGTGAGCAGTTCTTC CSVSDRQGSEQFF
. . 14 TRBJ2-3 TRBV30 TGTGCCTGGAGTGTAAAACAGGGCACAGATACGCAGTATTTT CAWSVKQGTDTQYF
few TRBD1 13 TRBJ2-4 TRBV7-9 TGTGCCAGCAGCCCCGGGACAGTTAACATTCAGTACTTC CASSPGTVNIQYF
. TRBD2 16 TRBJ2-7 TRBV20-1 TGCAGTGCTAGAATAACTAGCGGGCGCCCCTCCTACGAGCAGTACTTC CSARITSGRPSYEQYF
many TRBD1 12 TRBJ2-7 TRBV29-1 TGCAGCGCCCGACAGGGCAACTACGAGCAGTACTTC CSARQGNYEQYF
. . 11 TRBJ2-5 TRBV10-3 TGTGCCATAGGAGGGGTGGAGACCCAGTACTTC CAIGGVETQYF
many . 12 TRBJ2-2 TRBV10-3 TGTGCCATCAGCCCGAACACCGGGGAGCTGTTTTTT CAISPNTGELFF
medium-sized . 13 TRBJ1-5 TRBV18 TGTGCCAGCTCACAAGACGAAAAGGCGCCCCAGCATTTT CASSQDEKAPQHF
medium-sized . 14 TRBJ2-7 TRBV5-5 TGTGCCAGCAGCTTAAAGGGGACAAGCTACGAGCAGTACTTC CASSLKGTSYEQYF
few TRBD1 15 TRBJ1-4 TRBV20-1 TGCAGTGCTAGAGATACAGGGGGCGCGGGAGAAAAACTGTTTTTT CSARDTGGAGEKLFF
many . 12 TRBJ1-1 TRBV7-9 TGTGCCAGCAGCCTCGAGTCTATTGAAGCTTTCTTT CASSLESIEAFF
many TRBD1 15 TRBJ2-1 TRBV4-1 TGCGCCAGCAGCCAAGTAGGATCCCCGGGACAGAATAAGTTCTTC CASSQVGSPGQNKFF
many . 14 TRBJ2-5 TRBV20-1 TGCAGTGCTAGGGGGAGCACAACAAAAGAGACCCAGTACTTC CSARGSTTKETQYF
many TRBD1 14 TRBJ1-3 TRBV6-2/TRBV6-3 TGTGCCAGCAGTCGGGACAGCTCTGGAAACACCATATATTTT CASSRDSSGNTIYF
many . 16 TRBJ2-2 TRBV21-1 TGTGCCAGCCCCCGGAGGACTAGCGAGAACACCGGGGAGCTGTTTTTT CASPRRTSENTGELFF
few TRBD1 14 TRBJ2-5 TRBV27 TGTGCCAGCAGACTTGACAGGGGGGGGAAGACCCAGTACTTC CASRLDRGGKTQYF
. TRBD2 17 TRBJ2-1 TRBV7-8 TGTGCCAGCAGCTTAGTTTTGGGCGGGAGTTATTACAATGAGCAGTTCTTC CASSLVLGGSYYNEQFF
. TRBD1 16 TRBJ2-1 TRBV24-1 TGTGCCACCAGTGACCCGGGACAGGGGAAGCGCAATGAGCAGTTCTTC CATSDPGQGKRNEQFF
many . 13 TRBJ2-5 TRBV7-9 TGTGCCAGCAGCTTAGGGTTCGGGGAGACCCAGTACTTC CASSLGFGETQYF
few . 16 TRBJ2-5 TRBV28 TGTGCCAGCAGTTTACGCCTACGGGGGTTCCAAGAGACCCAGTACTTC CASSLRLRGFQETQYF
many . 12 TRBJ2-5 TRBV29-1 TGCAGCGTTCGGACTAACCAAGAGACCCAGTACTTC CSVRTNQETQYF